This T cell receptor beta chain was recorded in a study of technical replicates of blood from several donors. CDR1 is MGHRA, CDR2 YSYEKL, per germline. This CDR3 spans 15 amino acids. Trimming removed 1 base at V and 0 bases at J, with 10 bases between. Clones were sequenced by immunoSEQ multiplex PCR, and TCRdb holds only the in-frame ones, with some missing. The table lists fewer than 100,000 clones, around 97% of them singletons. The TCR sequence derives from a human donor in good health. Specimen: T cells isolated from PBMCs. The chain has TRBV4-1 and TRBJ2-7; D gene unclear. For the CDR3, the DNA is TGCGCCAGCAGCCAAGTAAGCGAGAGCTCCTACGAGCAGTACTTC. This gives the protein CASSQVSESSYEQYF.